Each of the 6 T cell receptor beta chains below was sequenced from the same sample in a study of blood T cells in healthy people across ages. It was with a sample-barcoded 5' primer and a J-beta primer mix that a second PCR of roughly 6 to 12 cycles was run. From the 5' RACE reads, TCRdb called clonotypes with MiXCR, one entry per CDR3 protein. The sample lists about 500,000 distinct CDR3 sequences, about 25% occurring once. The data were also submitted as part of a second study, on T cells of mothers and their children.

Sequenced material: blood. These receptors were collected from a boy between 10 and 17 years old in good health.

The chain uses TRBV7-6 and TRBJ2-5, with 10 positions matching TRBD2. The J call may be incorrect, as the DNA end agrees better with TRBJ2-1. The germline gives CDR1 SGHVS, CDR2 FNYEAQ. The CDR3 contains 15 residues. CDR3 in DNA: TGTGCCAGCAGCTTAATGTCTAGCGGGAGCAGTGAGCAGTTCTTC. This encodes CASSLMSSGSSEQFF.

The gene calls are TRBV7-2 and TRBJ2-5; D uncertain. The CDR3 consists of 12 residues. V was trimmed by 5 bases and J by 5 bases, leaving 9 bases between them. The germline gives CDR1 SGHTA, CDR2 FQGNSA. The DNA for the CDR3 is TGTGCCAGCAGCCGCACACGGGAGACCCAGTACTTC. Encoded protein: CASSRTRETQYF.

This clonotype has a handful of counts. The chain carries TRBV5-1 and TRBJ2-2, with D unresolved. Germline lookup yields CDR1 SGHRS and CDR2 YFSETQ. The CDR3 extends over 15 amino acids. V was cut by 0 bases and J by 5 bases, with 11 bases left in between. The chain's CDR3 is CASSLDTLWTGELFF. As DNA, the CDR3 is TGCGCCAGCAGCTTGGACACCCTCTGGACCGGGGAGCTGTTTTTT. Full variable domain (rest looked up from reference TRBV5-1 and TRBJ2-2): KAGVTQTPRYLIKTRGQQVTLSCSPISGHRSVSWYQQTPGQGLQFLFEYFSETQRNKGNFPGRFSGRQFSNSRSEMNVSTLELGDSALYLCASSLDTLWTGELFFGEGSRLTVL.

V and J are TRBV19 and TRBJ2-5; D call uncertain. The J call may be incorrect, as the DNA end agrees better with TRBJ2-7. The CDR3 extends over 13 amino acids. Germline CDR1 LNHDA, CDR2 SQIVND (reference sequence). The CDR3 region is CASSMDWDYEQYF. In nucleotides, the CDR3 is TGTGCCAGTAGTATGGATTGGGATTACGAGCAGTACTTC.

This chain links TRBV6-5 with TRBJ1-2, with 10 bases identical to TRBD1. Germline V CDR1 and CDR2: MNHEY, SVGAGI. The ends lost 6 bases at V and 3 bases at J; junction bases unmatched: 10. The CDR3 loop spans 16 amino acids. In DNA, the CDR3 is TGTGCCAGCAGGACGGACAGGGGGGCAGGTCACTATGGCTACACCTTC. Translation gives CASRTDRGAGHYGYTF.

The V gene is TRBV5-1, the J gene TRBJ2-4; 7 bases line up with TRBD1. V was clipped by 4 bases and J by 3 bases; unmatched bases: 10. From germline, CDR1 is SGHRS and CDR2 YFSETQ. CDR3 length: 16 amino acids. For the CDR3, the DNA is TGCGCCAGCAGCACGACAGGGTACGAAGTCAAAAACATTCAGTACTTC. The encoded protein is CASSTTGYEVKNIQYF.